This TCR beta chain was retrieved from a study of T cell responses to AZD1222 COVID-19 vaccine. Clones were sequenced by immunoSEQ multiplex PCR, and TCRdb holds only the in-frame ones, with some missing. The table records about 120,000 clones, around 92% of them present only once. Concerning this clone itself: Its target is not known.

The germline CDR1 and CDR2 sequences are KGHSH and LQKENI. Trimming took 2 bases from V and 0 from J, leaving 16 bases between them. CDR3 length: 17 amino acids. Pooling covered second doses at about 4 or about 12 weeks. Study-level findings and limits: Donors were mostly white British, more females; clonal diversity possibly underestimated. A rise in Spike-specific TCR breadth and depth followed two AZD1222 doses.

This sequence originates from an adult who received the AZD1222 COVID-19 vaccine. J is TRBJ1-1 and V is TRBV18; D might be TRBD1 (6 bases). The sample here was peripheral blood, taken 28 days after the second AZD1222 dose. The CDR3 protein is CASSPVIGQRMNTEAFF. CDR3 nucleotide sequence: TGTGCCAGCTCACCAGTTATTGGACAGAGGATGAACACTGAAGCTTTCTTT.